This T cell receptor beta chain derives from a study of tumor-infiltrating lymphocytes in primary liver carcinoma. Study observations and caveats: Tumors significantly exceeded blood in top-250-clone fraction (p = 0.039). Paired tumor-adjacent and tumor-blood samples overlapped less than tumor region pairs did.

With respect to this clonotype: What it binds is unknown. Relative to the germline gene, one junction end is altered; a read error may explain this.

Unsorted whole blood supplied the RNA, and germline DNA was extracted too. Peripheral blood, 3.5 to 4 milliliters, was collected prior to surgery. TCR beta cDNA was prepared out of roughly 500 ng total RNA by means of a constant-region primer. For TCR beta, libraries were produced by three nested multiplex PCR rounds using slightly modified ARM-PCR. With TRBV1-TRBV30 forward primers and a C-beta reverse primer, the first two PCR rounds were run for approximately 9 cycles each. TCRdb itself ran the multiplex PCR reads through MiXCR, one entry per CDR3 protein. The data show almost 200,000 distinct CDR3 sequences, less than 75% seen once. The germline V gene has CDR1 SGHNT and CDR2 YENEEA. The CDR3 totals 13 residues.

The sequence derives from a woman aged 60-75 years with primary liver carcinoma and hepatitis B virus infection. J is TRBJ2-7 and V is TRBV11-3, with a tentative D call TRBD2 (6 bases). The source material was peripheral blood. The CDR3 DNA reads TGTGCCACCAGGCCGGGGGAGGCCAACGAACAGTACTTC. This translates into CATRPGEANEQYF.